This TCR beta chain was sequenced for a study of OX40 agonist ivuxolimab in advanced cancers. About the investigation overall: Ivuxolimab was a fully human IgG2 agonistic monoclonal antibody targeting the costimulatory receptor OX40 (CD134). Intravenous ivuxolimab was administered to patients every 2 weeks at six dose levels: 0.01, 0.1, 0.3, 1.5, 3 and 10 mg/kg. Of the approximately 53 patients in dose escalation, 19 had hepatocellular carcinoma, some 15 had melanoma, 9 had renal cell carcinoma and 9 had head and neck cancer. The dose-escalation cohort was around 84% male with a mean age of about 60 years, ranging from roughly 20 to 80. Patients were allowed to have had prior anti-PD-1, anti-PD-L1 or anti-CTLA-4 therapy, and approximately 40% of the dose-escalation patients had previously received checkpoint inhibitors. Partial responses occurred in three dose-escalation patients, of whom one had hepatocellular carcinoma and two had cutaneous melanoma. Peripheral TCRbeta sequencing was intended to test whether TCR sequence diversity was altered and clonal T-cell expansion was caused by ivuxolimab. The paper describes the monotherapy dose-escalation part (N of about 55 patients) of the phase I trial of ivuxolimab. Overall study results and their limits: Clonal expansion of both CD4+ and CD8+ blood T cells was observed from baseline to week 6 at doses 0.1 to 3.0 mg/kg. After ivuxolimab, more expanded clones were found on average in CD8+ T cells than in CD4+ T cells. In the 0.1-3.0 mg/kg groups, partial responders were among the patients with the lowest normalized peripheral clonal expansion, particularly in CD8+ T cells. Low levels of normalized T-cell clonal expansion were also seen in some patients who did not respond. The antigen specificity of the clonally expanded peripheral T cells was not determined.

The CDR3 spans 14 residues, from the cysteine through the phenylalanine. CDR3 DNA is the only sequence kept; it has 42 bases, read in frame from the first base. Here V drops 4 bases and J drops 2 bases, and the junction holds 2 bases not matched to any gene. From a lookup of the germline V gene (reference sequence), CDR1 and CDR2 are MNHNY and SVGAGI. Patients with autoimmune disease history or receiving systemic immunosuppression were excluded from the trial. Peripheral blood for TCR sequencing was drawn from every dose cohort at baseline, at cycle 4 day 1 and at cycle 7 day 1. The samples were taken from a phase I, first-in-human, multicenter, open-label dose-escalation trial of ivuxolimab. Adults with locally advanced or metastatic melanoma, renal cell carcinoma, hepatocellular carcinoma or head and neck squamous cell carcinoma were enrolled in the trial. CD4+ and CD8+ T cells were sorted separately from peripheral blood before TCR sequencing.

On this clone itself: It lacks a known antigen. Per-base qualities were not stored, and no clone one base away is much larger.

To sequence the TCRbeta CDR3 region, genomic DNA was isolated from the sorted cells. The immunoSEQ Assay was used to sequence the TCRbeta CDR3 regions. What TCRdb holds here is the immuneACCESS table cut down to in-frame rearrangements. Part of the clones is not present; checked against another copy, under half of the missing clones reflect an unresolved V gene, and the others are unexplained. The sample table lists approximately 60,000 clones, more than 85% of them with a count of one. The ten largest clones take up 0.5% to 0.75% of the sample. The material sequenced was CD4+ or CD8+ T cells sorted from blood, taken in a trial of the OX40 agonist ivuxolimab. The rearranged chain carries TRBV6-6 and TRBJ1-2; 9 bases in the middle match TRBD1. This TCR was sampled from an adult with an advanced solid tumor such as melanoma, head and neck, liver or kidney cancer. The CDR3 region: CASSFGTGNYGYTF. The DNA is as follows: TGTGCCAGCAGTTTCGGGACAGGGAACTATGGCTACACCTTC.